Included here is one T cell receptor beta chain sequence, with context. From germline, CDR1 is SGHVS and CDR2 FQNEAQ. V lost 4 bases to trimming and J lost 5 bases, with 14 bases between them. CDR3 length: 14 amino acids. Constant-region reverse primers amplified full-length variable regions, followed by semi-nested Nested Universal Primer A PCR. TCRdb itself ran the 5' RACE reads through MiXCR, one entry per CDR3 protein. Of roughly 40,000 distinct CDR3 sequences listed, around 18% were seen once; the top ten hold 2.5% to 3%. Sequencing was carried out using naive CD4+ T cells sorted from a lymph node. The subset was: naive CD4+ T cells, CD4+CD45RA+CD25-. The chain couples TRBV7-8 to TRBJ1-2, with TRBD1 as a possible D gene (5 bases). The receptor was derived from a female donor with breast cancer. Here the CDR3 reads CASSSMGVAYGYTF. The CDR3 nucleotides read TGTGCCAGCAGCTCGATGGGGGTAGCGTATGGCTACACCTTC.